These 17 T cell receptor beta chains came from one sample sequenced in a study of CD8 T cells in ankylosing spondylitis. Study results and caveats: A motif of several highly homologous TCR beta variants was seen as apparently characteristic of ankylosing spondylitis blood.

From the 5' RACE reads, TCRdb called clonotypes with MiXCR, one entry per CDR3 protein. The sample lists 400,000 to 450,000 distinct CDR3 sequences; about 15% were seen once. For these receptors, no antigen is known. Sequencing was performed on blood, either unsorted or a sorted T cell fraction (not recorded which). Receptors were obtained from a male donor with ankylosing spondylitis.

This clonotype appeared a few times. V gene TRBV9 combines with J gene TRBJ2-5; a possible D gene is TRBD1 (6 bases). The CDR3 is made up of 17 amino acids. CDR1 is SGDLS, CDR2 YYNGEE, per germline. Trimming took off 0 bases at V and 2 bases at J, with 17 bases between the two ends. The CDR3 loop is CASSVGLRQETQETQYF. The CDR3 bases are TGTGCCAGCAGCGTAGGGTTGAGACAGGAGACTCAAGAGACCCAGTACTTC.

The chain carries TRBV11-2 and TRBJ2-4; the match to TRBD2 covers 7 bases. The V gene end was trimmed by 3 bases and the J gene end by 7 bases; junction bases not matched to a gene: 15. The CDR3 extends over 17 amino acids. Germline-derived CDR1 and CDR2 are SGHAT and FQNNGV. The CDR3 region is CASSFDRDYTSANIQYF. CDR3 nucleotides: TGTGCCAGCAGCTTCGACCGGGACTATACCTCGGCGAACATTCAGTACTTC.

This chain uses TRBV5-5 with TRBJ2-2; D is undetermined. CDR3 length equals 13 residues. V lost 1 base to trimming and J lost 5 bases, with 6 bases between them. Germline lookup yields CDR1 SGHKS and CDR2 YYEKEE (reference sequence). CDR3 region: CASSLRVTGELFF. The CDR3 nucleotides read TGTGCCAGCAGCTTGCGGGTTACCGGGGAGCTGTTTTTT.

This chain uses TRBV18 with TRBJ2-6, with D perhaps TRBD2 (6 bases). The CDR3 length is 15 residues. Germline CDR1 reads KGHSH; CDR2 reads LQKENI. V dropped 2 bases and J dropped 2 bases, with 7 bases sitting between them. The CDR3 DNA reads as TGTGCCAGCTCACCATGGGGGGCTGGGGCCAACGTCCTGACTTTC. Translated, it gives CASSPWGAGANVLTF.

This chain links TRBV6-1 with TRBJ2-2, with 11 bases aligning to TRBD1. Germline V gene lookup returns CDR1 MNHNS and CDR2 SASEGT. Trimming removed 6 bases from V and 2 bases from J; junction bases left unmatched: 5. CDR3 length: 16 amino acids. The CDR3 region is CASSGQGAGNTGELFF. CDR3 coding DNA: TGTGCCAGCAGCGGACAGGGGGCCGGTAACACCGGGGAGCTGTTTTTT.

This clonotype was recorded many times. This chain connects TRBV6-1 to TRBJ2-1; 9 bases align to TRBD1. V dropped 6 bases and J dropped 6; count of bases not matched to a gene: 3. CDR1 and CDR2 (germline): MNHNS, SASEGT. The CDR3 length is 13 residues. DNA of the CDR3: TGTGCCAGCAGCCGGGACAGGGTCAATGAGCAGTTCTTC. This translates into CASSRDRVNEQFF.

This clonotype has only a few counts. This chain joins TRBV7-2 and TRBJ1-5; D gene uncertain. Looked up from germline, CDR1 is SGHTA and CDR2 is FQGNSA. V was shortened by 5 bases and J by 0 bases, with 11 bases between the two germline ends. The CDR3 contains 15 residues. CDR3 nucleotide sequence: TGTGCCAGCAGCCACGAGACCTATAGCAATCAGCCCCAGCATTTT. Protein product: CASSHETYSNQPQHF.

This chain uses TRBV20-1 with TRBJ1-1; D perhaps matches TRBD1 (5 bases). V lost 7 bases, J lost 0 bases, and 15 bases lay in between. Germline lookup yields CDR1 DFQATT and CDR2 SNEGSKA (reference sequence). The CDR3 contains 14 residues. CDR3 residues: CSVRRGSVNTEAFF. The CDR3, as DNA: TGCAGTGTCCGACGGGGCTCGGTGAACACTGAAGCTTTCTTT.

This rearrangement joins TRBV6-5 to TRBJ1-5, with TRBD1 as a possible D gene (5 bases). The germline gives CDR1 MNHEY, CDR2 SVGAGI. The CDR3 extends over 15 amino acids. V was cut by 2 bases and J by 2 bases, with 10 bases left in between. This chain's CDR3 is CASSYGGDGNQPQHF. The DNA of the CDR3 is TGTGCCAGCAGTTACGGGGGAGATGGCAATCAGCCCCAGCATTTT.

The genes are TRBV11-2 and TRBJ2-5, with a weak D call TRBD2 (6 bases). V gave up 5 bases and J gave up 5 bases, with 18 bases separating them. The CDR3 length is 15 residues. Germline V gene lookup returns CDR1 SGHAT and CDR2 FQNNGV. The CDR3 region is CASSLGTSPEETQYF. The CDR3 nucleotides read TGTGCCAGCAGCCTCGGGACTTCCCCGGAGGAGACCCAGTACTTC.

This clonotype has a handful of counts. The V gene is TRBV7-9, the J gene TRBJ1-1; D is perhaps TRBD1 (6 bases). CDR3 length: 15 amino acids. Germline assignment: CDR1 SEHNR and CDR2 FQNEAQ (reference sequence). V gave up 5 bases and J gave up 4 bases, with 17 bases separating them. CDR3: CASSGRGLVGTEAFF. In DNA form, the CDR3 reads TGTGCCAGCAGCGGCAGGGGCCTGGTCGGCACTGAAGCTTTCTTT.

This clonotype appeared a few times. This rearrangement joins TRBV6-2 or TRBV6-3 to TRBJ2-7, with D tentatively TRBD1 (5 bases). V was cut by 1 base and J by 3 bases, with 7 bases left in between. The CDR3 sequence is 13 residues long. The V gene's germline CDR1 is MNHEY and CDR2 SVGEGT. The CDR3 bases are TGTGCCAGCAGTTACTGGGGCCTCTACGAGCAGTACTTC. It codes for CASSYWGLYEQYF.

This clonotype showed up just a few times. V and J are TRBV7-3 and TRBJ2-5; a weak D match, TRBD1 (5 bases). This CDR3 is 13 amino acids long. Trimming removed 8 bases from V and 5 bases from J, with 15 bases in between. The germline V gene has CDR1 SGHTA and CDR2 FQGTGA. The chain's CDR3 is CASSTLGAETQYF. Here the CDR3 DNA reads TGTGCCAGCTCTACCCTTGGGGCGGAGACCCAGTACTTC.

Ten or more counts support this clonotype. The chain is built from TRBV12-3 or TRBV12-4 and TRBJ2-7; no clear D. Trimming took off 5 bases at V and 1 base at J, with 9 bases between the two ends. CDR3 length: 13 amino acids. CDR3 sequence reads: CASSPDGSYEQYF. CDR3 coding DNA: TGTGCCAGCAGTCCCGATGGGTCCTACGAGCAGTACTTC.

The CDR3 DNA follows: TGCGCCAGCAGCTTGGAGGCTAGCGGGGTAAAGACCCAGTACTTC. Translating it yields CASSLEASGVKTQYF. The chain joins TRBV5-1 to TRBJ2-5, with 9 positions matching TRBD2. J was trimmed by 6 bases and V by 0 bases; bases with no gene match: 6. This CDR3 is built from 15 residues. The V gene's germline CDR1 is SGHRS and CDR2 YFSETQ.

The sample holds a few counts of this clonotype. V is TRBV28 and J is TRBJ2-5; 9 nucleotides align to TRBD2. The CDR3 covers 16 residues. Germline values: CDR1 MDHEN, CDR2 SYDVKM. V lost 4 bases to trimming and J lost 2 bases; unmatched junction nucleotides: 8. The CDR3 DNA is TGTGCCAGCAGTTCCCGGGGACTAGCCCTACAAGAGACCCAGTACTTC. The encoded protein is CASSSRGLALQETQYF. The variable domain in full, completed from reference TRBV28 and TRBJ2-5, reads DVKVTQSSRYLVKRTGEKVFLECVQDMDHENMFWYRQDPGLGLRLIYFSYDVKMKEKGDIPEGYSVSREKKERFSLILESASTNQTSMYLCASSSRGLALQETQYFGPGTRLLVL.

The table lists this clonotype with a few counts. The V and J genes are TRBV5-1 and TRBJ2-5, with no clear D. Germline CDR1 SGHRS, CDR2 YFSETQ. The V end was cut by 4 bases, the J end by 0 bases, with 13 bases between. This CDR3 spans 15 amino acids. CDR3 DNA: TGCGCCAGCAGCAAGGGCCCAAACGACCAAGAGACCCAGTACTTC. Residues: CASSKGPNDQETQYF.